This T cell receptor (beta chain) was sequenced in a study of beta chain features in type 1 diabetes. Regarding this clone: Its antigen is as yet unknown.

Per germline, CDR1 SGHDN and CDR2 FVKESK. This CDR3 region has 14 residues. V lost 4 bases and J lost 4; bases outside the gene matches: 6. Study outcomes and limitations: VDJ junctions sequenced from type 1 diabetes patients showed fewer insertions and more deletions.

cDNA synthesis used the whole RNA isolate, giving expressed TCRB sequences. Libraries were prepared by immunoSEQ multiplex PCR; TCRdb keeps only in-frame clonotypes and omits some of them. The repertoire includes nearly 250,000 clones, roughly two thirds of them detected once, and around 0.05% sits in the top ten. This chain links TRBV14 with TRBJ1-2; 7 nucleotides agree with TRBD1. This clonotype was obtained from a young man in good health. Specimen: naive CD4+ T cells from blood. The CDR3: CASSPEGQRYGYTF. The CDR3 DNA reads TGTGCCAGCAGCCCAGAGGGACAGCGCTATGGCTACACCTTC.